This T cell receptor (beta chain) was identified during a study of blood T cell repertoires in COVID-19. Original processing notes: Amplification with reference gene primers provided the estimates of nucleated cell counts. The table came from immunoSEQ multiplex PCR; TCRdb's copy has only in-frame clones and leaves some out. For V, J and clone size, that table is used; D and trimming come from the DNA. Of tens of thousands of clones in the sample, 75% to 95% were seen once. The ends were cut back, 5 bases at V and 8 bases at J, with 16 bases in the middle. The CDR3 length is 15 residues. Germline V gene sequence: CDR1 SGHVS, CDR2 FNYEAQ.

This chain uses TRBV7-6 with TRBJ1-6, with D uncertain. Sequenced sample: peripheral blood. This receptor was identified in a human donor with active COVID-19. The donor label of this sample is uncertain. The DNA for the CDR3 is TGTGCCAGCAGCCCTCAGAGCGTTCTGGATTCACCCCTCCACTTT. This encodes CASSPQSVLDSPLHF.